One and the same sample provided the 20 T cell receptor beta chains below, sequenced in a study of T cells in localized non-small cell lung cancer. The method was immunoSEQ multiplex PCR; TCRdb's version includes in-frame clones alone and lacks a portion of them. The sample records about 56,000 clones, roughly 85% being singletons. This specimen consisted of peripheral blood, obtained before any cancer treatment. These receptors originate from a woman aged 40-70 years with stage I lung adenocarcinoma.

The V gene is TRBV27, the J gene TRBJ1-1; D is unclear. CDR1 and CDR2 from the germline V gene are MNHEY and SMNVEV (reference sequence). The V and J ends lost 2 bases and 1 base respectively, with 11 bases between them. The CDR3 consists of 15 residues. The CDR3 loop reads CASSLRSAGNTEAFF. Here the CDR3 DNA reads TGTGCCAGCAGTTTAAGGTCAGCAGGGAACACTGAAGCTTTCTTT.

The chain has TRBV5-8 and TRBJ2-5; 8 bases are shared with TRBD2. The CDR3 contains 15 residues. The V and J ends lost 0 bases and 4 bases, in that order; junction bases with no gene match: 5. Germline CDR1 and CDR2: SGHTS and YDEGEE. CDR3 region: CASSLGGGPGETQYF. DNA for the CDR3: TGTGCCAGCAGCTTGGGCGGGGGGCCAGGAGAGACCCAGTACTTC. The complete variable domain, with remaining parts taken from reference TRBV5-8 and TRBJ2-5, reads EAGVTQSPTHLIKTRGQQATLRCSPISGHTSVYWYQQALGLGLQFLLWYDEGEERNRGNFPPRFSGRQFPNYSSELNVNALELEDSALYLCASSLGGGPGETQYFGPGTRLLVL.

The V and J genes are TRBV6-1 and TRBJ2-7; the D is unclear. Germline V gene data show CDR1 as MNHNS and CDR2 as SASEGT. The CDR3 extends over 12 amino acids. V shed 7 bases and J shed 3 bases, with 10 bases lying between them. This CDR3 reads CASMQRSYEQYF. In nucleotides, the CDR3 is TGTGCCAGCATGCAGAGGAGCTACGAGCAGTACTTC.

This clone appeared a single time. The rearrangement links TRBV18 to TRBJ1-4; the D gene is possibly TRBD1 (6 bases). The V gene lost 3 bases and the J gene lost 3 bases, with 17 bases spanning the gap. In germline, CDR1 is KGHSH, CDR2 LQKENI. The CDR3 is 17 amino acids. Here the CDR3 reads CASSPTRARTANEKLFF. The CDR3 coding sequence is TGTGCCAGCTCACCCACCCGGGCTCGGACAGCTAATGAAAAACTGTTTTTT. The variable domain in full, with the rest retrieved from reference TRBV18 and TRBJ1-4, is NAGVMQNPRHLVRRRGQEARLRCSPMKGHSHVYWYRQLPEEGLKFMVYLQKENIIDESGMPKERFSAEFPKEGPSILRIQQVVRGDSAAYFCASSPTRARTANEKLFFGSGTQLSVL.

The V gene is TRBV6-6, the J gene TRBJ2-7; perhaps TRBD1 as D (6 bases). The CDR3 totals 12 residues. In germline, CDR1 is MNHNY, CDR2 SVGAGI (reference sequence). Trimming removed 8 bases at V and 2 bases at J, with 10 bases between. The CDR3 bases are TGTGCCAGCGGACAGTCCCCCTACGAGCAGTACTTC. Translating gives CASGQSPYEQYF.

The chain employs TRBV4-3 and TRBJ1-4, with D possibly matching TRBD1 (5 bases). Germline V lookup: CDR1 LGHNA, CDR2 YSLEER. The ends were cut back, 4 bases at V and 5 bases at J, with 11 bases in the middle. The CDR3 contains 14 residues. CDR3 sequence (DNA): TGCGCCAGCAGCCTTGGGGCAGGGAATGAAAAACTGTTTTTT. It yields the protein CASSLGAGNEKLFF.

The chain employs TRBV6-1 and TRBJ1-1; D perhaps matches TRBD1 (5 bases). The V end lost 6 bases, the J end lost 2 bases, and 13 bases lay between the germline ends. The CDR3 is 14 residues long. CDR1 MNHNS and CDR2 SASEGT come from the germline V gene. In DNA, the CDR3 is TGTGCCAGCAGGTGGACACTCTACAACACTGAAGCTTTCTTT. This translates into CASRWTLYNTEAFF.

The chain carries TRBV2 and TRBJ2-3; 11 bases fit TRBD2. CDR1 and CDR2 (germline): SNHLY, FYNNEI. The trim removed 8 bases at V and 2 bases at J, leaving 6 bases unmatched. This CDR3 has 15 amino acids. CDR3 nucleotide sequence: TGTGCCAGCGAACTAGCGGGGGCCTCCACAGATACGCAGTATTTT. Translated: CASELAGASTDTQYF.

This chain links TRBV12-5 with TRBJ1-1, with 7 bases matching TRBD1. Germline CDR1 reads LGHNT; CDR2 reads FRNRAP. The junction had 2 bases not matched to a gene; V was cut back by 5 bases and J by 5 bases. The CDR3 is made up of 12 amino acids. The CDR3 sequence is CASGPGGTEAFF. The CDR3 DNA follows: TGTGCTAGTGGTCCAGGGGGGACTGAAGCTTTCTTT.

The CDR3 DNA reads as TGTGCCAGCAGTGGCGGGGGCTGGCCAGATACGCAGTATTTT. Its translation is CASSGGGWPDTQYF. The V gene is TRBV6-1, the J gene TRBJ2-3; a possible D gene is TRBD2 (7 bases). The V gene's germline CDR1 is MNHNS and CDR2 SASEGT. The V gene lost 4 bases and the J gene lost 4 bases, with 12 bases spanning the gap. The CDR3 is 14 residues long.

This clone was observed a handful of times. The chain has TRBV28 and TRBJ1-6; D perhaps matches TRBD1 (5 bases). Trimming shortened V by 6 bases and J by 16 bases, and 16 bases separated the two germline ends. Per germline, CDR1 MDHEN and CDR2 SYDVKM. This CDR3 region has 12 residues. The DNA of the CDR3 is TGTGCCAGCAGGGAGGGGACTCGAGAGCTCCACTTT. Translating it yields CASREGTRELHF.

The chain is built from TRBV7-9 and TRBJ2-5; D is possibly TRBD2 (6 bases). Germline V CDR1 and CDR2: SEHNR, FQNEAQ (reference sequence). This CDR3 spans 17 amino acids. V was cut by 1 base and J by 2 bases, with 17 bases left in between. CDR3 DNA: TGTGCCAGCAGCTTAGGTAGTACGGGGAGGCCACAAGAGACCCAGTACTTC. Translated: CASSLGSTGRPQETQYF.

The V call is TRBV14, the J call TRBJ1-2; D remains ambiguous. V gave up 1 base and J gave up 1 base, with 7 bases separating them. The CDR3 contains 14 residues. Germline V gene lookup returns CDR1 SGHDN and CDR2 FVKESK. The CDR3: CASSQGAFNYGYTF. In DNA form, the CDR3 reads TGTGCCAGCAGCCAAGGGGCGTTTAACTATGGCTACACCTTC.

The chain employs TRBV18 and TRBJ1-5; no clear D gene. The CDR3 is 14 amino acids. Trimming removed 0 bases at V and 1 base at J, with 4 bases between. Germline CDR1 KGHSH, CDR2 LQKENI. CDR3 DNA sequence: TGTGCCAGCTCACCACCGGGAAGCAATCAGCCCCAGCATTTT. It translates to CASSPPGSNQPQHF.

The genes are TRBV28 and TRBJ1-5; 8 bases match TRBD1. Looked up from germline, CDR1 is MDHEN and CDR2 is SYDVKM. Germline trimming cut 4 bases from V and 7 bases from J; bases unmatched to any gene: 6. CDR3 length equals 14 residues. CDR3 residues: CASSSGTGTQPQHF. In DNA, the CDR3 is TGTGCCAGCAGTTCCGGGACAGGAACACAGCCCCAGCATTTT.

This clone was counted a few times. The V call is TRBV19, the J call TRBJ1-2; 10 nucleotides agree with TRBD1. Germline assignment: CDR1 LNHDA and CDR2 SQIVND (reference sequence). The CDR3 consists of 17 residues. The V gene end was trimmed by 5 bases and the J gene end by 2 bases; junction bases not matched to a gene: 11. The DNA of the CDR3 is TGTGCCAGTAGTCCGGGGACAGGGGTCCGTAAAAACTATGGCTACACCTTC. As protein: CASSPGTGVRKNYGYTF.

V is TRBV5-1 and J is TRBJ1-1; 11 bases are a match to TRBD1. The CDR3 sequence is 17 residues long. V shed 1 base, J shed 5 bases, and the junction held 10 bases outside the gene matches. The V gene's germline CDR1 is SGHRS and CDR2 YFSETQ. The CDR3 here is CASSLNPGQGGGTEAFF. DNA for the CDR3: TGCGCCAGCAGCTTGAACCCGGGACAGGGGGGCGGGACTGAAGCTTTCTTT.

This clone has just a few counts. CDR3 sequence (DNA): TGTGCCAGCAGTGAAGTAGGCGGGGGGGCCTTCAATGAGCAGTTCTTC. This translates into CASSEVGGGAFNEQFF. The chain employs TRBV6-1 and TRBJ2-1; 9 bases align to TRBD2. This CDR3 is built from 16 residues. With V trimmed by 1 base and J by 6 bases, 7 bases remained unmatched. Germline V CDR1 and CDR2: MNHNS, SASEGT.

The chain couples TRBV10-3 to TRBJ2-7; no definite D call. CDR1 is ENHRY and CDR2 is SYGVKD in the germline V gene. Trimming removed 0 bases at V and 3 bases at J, with 12 bases between. The CDR3 is 15 residues long. The CDR3 region has the DNA TGTGCCATCAGTGAGTCGGGTGGCGGTTTCTACGAGCAGTACTTC. This translates into CAISESGGGFYEQYF.

V and J are TRBV5-4 and TRBJ2-5; D is unclear. V was trimmed by 4 bases and J by 2 bases, leaving 12 bases between them. The germline V gene encodes CDR1 SGHNT and CDR2 YYREEE (reference sequence). The CDR3 runs 14 residues. CDR3 DNA sequence: TGTGCCAGCAGCCCTGGAAGTTGGCAAGAGACCCAGTACTTC. This codes for CASSPGSWQETQYF.